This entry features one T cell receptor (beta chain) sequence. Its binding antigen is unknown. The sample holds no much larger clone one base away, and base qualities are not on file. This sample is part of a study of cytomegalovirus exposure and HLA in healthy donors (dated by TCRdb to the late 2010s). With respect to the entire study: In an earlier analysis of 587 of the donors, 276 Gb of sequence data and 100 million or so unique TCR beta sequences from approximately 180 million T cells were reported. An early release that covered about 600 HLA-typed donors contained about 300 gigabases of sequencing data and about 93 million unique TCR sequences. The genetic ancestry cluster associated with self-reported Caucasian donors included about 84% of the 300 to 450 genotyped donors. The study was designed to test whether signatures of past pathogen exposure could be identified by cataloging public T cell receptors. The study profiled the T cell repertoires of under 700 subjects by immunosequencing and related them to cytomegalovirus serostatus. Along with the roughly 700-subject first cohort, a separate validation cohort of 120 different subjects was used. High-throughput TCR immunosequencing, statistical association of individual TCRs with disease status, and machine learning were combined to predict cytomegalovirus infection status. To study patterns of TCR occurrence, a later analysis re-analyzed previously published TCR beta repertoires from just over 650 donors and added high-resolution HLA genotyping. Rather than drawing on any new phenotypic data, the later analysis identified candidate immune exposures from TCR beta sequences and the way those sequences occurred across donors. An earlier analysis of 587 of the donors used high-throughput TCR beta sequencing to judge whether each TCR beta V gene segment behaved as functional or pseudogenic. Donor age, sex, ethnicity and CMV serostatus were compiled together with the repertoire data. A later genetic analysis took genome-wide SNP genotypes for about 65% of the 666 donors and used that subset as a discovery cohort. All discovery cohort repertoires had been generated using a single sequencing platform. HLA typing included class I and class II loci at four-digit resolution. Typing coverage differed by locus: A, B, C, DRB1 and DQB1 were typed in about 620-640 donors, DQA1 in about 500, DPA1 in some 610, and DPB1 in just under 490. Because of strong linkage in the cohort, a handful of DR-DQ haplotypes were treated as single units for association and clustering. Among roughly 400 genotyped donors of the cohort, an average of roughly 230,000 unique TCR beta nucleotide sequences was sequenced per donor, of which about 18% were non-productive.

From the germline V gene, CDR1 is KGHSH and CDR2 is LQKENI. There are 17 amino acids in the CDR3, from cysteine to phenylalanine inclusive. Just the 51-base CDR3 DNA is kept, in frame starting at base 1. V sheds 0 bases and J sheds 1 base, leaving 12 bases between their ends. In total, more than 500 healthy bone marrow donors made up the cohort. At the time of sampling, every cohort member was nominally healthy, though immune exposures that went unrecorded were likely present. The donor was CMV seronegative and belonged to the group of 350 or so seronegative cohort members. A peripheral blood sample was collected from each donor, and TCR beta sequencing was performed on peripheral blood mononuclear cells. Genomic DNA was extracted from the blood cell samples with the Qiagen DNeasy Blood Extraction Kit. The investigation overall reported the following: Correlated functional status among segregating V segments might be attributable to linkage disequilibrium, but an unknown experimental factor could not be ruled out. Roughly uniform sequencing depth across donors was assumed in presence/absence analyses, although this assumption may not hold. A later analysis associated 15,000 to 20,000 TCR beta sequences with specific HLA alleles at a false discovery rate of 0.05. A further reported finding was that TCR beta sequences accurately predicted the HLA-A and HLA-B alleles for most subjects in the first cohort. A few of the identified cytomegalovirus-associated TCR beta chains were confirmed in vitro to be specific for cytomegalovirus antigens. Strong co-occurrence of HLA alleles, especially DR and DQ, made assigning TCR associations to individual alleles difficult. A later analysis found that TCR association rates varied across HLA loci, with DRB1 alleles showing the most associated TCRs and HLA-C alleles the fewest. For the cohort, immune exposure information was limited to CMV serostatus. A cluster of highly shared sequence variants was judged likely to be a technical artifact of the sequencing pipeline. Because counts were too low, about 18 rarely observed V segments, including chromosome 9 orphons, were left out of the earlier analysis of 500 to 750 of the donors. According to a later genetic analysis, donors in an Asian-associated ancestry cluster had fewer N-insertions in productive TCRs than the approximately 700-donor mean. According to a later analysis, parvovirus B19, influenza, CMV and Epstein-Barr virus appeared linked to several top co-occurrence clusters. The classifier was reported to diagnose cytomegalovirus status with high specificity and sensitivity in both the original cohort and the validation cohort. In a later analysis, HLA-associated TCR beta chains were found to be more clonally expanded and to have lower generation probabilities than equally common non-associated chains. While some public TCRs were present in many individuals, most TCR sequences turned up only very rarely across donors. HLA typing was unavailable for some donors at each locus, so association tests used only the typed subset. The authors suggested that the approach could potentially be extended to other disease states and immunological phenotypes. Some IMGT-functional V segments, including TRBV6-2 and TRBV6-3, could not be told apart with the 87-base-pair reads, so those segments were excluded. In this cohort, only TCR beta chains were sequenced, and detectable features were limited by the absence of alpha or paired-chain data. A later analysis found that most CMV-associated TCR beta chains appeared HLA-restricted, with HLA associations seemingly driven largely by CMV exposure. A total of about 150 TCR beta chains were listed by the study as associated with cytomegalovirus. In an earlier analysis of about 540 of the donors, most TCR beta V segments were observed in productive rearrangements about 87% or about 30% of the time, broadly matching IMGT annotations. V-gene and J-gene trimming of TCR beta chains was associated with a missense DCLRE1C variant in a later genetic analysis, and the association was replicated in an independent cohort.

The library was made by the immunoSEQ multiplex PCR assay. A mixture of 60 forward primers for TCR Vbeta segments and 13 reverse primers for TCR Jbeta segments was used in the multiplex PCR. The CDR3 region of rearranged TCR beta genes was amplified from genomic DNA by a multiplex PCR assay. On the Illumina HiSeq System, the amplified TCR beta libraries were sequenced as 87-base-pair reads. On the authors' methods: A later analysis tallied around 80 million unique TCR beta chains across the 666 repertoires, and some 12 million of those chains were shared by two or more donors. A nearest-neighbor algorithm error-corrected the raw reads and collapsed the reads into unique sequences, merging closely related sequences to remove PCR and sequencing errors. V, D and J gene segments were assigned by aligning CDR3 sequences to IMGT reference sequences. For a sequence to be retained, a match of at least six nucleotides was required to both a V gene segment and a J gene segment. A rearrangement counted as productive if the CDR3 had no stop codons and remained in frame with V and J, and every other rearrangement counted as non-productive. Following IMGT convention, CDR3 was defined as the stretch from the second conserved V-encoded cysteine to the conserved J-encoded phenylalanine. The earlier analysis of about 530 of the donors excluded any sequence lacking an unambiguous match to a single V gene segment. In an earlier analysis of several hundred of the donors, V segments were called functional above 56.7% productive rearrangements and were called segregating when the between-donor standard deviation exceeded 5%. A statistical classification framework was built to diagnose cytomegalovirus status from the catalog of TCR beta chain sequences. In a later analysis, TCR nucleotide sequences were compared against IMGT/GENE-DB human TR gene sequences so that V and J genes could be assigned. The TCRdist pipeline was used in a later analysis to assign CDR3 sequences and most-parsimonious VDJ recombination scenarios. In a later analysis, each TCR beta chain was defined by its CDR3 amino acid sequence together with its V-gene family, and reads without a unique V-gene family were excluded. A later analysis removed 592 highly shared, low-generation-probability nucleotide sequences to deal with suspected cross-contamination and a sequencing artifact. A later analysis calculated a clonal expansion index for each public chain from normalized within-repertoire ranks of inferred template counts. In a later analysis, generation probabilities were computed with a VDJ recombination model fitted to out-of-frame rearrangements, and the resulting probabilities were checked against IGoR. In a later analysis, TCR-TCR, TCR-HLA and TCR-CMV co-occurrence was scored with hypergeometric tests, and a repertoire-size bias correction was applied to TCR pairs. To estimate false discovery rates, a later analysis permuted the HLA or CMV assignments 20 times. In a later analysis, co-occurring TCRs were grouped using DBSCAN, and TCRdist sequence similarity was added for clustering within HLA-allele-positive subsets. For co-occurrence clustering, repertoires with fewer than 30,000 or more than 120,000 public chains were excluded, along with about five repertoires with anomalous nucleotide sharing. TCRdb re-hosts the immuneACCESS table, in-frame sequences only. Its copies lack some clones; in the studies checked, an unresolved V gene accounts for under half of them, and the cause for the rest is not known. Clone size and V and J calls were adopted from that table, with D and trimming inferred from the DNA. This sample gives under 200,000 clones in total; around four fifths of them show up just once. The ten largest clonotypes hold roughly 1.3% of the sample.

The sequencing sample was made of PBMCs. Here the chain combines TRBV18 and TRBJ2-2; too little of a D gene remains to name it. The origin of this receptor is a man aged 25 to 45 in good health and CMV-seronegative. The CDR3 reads CASSPPTQVMNTGELFF. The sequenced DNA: TGTGCCAGCTCACCACCGACCCAGGTTATGAACACCGGGGAGCTGTTTTTT.